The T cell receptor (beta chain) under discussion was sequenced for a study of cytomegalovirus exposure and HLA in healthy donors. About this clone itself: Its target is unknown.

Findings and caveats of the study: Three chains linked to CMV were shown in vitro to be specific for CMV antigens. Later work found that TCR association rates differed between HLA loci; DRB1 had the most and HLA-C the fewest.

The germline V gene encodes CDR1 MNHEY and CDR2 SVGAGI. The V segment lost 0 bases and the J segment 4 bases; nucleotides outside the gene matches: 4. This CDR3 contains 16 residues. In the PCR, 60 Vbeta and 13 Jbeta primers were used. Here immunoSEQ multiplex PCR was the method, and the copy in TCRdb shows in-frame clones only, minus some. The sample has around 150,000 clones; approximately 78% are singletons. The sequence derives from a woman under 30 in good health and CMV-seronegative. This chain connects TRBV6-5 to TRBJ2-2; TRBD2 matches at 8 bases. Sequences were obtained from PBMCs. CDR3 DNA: TGTGCCAGCAGTTACTCGGCTAGCGGGCGCACCGGGGAGCTGTTTTTT. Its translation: CASSYSASGRTGELFF.